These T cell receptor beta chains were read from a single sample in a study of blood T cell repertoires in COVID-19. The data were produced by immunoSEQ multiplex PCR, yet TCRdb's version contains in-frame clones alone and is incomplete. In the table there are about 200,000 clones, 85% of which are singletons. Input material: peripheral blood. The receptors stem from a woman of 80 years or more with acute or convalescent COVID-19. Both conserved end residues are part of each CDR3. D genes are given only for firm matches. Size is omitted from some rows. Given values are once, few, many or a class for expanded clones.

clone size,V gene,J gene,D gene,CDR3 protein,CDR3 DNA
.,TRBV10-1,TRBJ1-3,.,CASSRDTGNTIYF,TGCGCCAGCAGCCGGGACACTGGAAACACCATATATTTT
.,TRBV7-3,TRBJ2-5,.,CASSLGPEETQYF,TGTGCCAGCAGCTTGGGCCCCGAGGAGACCCAGTACTTC
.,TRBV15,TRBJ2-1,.,CATSVGQGTYNEQFF,TGTGCCACCTCAGTGGGGCAGGGTACCTACAATGAGCAGTTCTTC
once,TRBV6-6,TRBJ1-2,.,CASSYEGHGYGYTF,TGTGCCAGCAGTTATGAGGGACATGGCTATGGCTACACCTTC
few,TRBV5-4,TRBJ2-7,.,CASSLDTYEQYF,TGTGCCAGCAGCTTGGATACCTACGAGCAGTACTTC
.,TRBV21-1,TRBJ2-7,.,CASSKGETYEQYF,TGTGCCAGCAGCAAAGGCGAAACCTACGAGCAGTACTTC
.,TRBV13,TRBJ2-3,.,CASSLERTDTQYF,TGTGCCAGCAGCTTGGAGCGCACAGATACGCAGTATTTT
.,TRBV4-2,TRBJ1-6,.,CASSQDPRGFSYNSPLHF,TGTGCCAGCAGCCAAGACCCACGGGGTTTCTCCTATAATTCACCCCTCCACTTT
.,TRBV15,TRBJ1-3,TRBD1,CATKTGGKLTGNTIYF,TGTGCCACGAAAACAGGGGGCAAATTGACTGGAAACACCATATATTTT
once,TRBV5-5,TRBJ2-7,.,CASSLAIGAGAPYEQYF,TGTGCCAGCAGCTTGGCCATAGGGGCAGGGGCCCCCTACGAGCAGTACTTC
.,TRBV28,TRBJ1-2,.,CASSLEPDYGYTF,TGTGCCAGCAGTTTAGAACCAGACTATGGCTACACCTTC
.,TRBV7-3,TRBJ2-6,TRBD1,CASSFTGDAFSGANVLTF,TGTGCCAGCAGCTTTACAGGGGACGCTTTCTCTGGGGCCAACGTCCTGACTTTC
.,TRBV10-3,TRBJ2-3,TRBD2,CAIKGVAGALDTQYF,TGTGCCATCAAGGGGGTAGCGGGAGCCCTAGATACGCAGTATTTT
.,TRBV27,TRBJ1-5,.,CASSSHTVYSNQPQHF,TGTGCCAGCAGTTCTCATACAGTGTATAGCAATCAGCCCCAGCATTTT
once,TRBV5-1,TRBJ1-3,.,CASSLGPGGNTIYF,TGCGCCAGCAGCTTGGGGCCGGGGGGAAACACCATATATTTT
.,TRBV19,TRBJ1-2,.,CASRHSPGQSYGYTF,TGTGCCAGTAGGCATAGTCCCGGACAGTCCTATGGCTACACCTTC
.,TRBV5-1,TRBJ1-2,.,CASSLVADYGYTF,TGCGCCAGCAGCTTGGTCGCAGATTATGGCTACACCTTC
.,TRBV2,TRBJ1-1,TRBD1,CASSGQGSTEAFF,TGTGCCAGCAGTGGACAGGGGAGCACTGAAGCTTTCTTT
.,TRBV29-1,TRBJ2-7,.,CSVVSLTRREQYF,TGCAGCGTTGTCTCTCTCACACGTCGCGAGCAGTACTTC
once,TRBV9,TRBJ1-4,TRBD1,CASSPSDRGINEKLFF,TGTGCCAGCAGCCCCTCGGACAGGGGGATAAATGAGAAACTGTTTTTT
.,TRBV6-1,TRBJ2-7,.,CASSEFREQYF,TGTGCCAGCAGTGAATTCAGAGAGCAGTACTTC
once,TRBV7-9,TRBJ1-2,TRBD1,CASSPPRTGAGYTF,TGTGCCAGCAGCCCCCCCCGGACAGGGGCTGGCTACACCTTC
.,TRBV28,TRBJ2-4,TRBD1,CASSLRTGRDPKNIQYF,TGTGCCAGCAGCCTACGGACAGGGCGGGATCCCAAAAACATTCAGTACTTC
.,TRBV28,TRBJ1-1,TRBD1,CASSLFGTGITPNTEAFF,TGTGCCAGCAGTTTATTCGGGACAGGTATCACCCCGAACACTGAAGCTTTCTTT
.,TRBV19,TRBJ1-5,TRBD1,CASTATGLSNQPQHF,TGTGCCAGTACCGCGACAGGGCTGTCCAATCAGCCCCAGCATTTT
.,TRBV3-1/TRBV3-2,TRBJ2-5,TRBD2,CASSPGLAGGGETQYF,TGTGCCAGCAGCCCGGGACTAGCGGGAGGTGGAGAGACCCAGTACTTC
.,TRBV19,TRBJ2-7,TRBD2,CASSIASGSSYEQYF,TGTGCCAGTAGTATCGCTAGCGGCAGCTCCTACGAGCAGTACTTC
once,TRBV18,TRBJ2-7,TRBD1,CASSPPGQGYEQYF,TGTGCCAGCTCACCACCTGGACAGGGCTACGAGCAGTACTTC
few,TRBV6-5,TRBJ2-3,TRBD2,CASTGGRVWSDTQYF,TGTGCCAGCACTGGCGGGAGGGTCTGGTCAGATACGCAGTATTTT
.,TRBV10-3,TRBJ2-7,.,CAISDSTSYEQYF,TGTGCCATCAGTGATTCGACAAGCTACGAGCAGTACTTC
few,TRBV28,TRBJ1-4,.,CASTQGGTNEKLFF,TGTGCCAGCACCCAAGGGGGAACTAATGAAAAACTGTTTTTT
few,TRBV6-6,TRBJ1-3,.,CASRSGNTIYF,TGTGCCAGCCGTTCAGGAAACACCATATATTTT
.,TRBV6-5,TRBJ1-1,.,CASREGWMNTEAFF,TGTGCCAGCAGGGAGGGGTGGATGAACACTGAAGCTTTCTTT
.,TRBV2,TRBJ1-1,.,CASSDKRVPLSGAFF,TGTGCCAGCAGTGATAAGAGGGTCCCCCTAAGCGGAGCTTTCTTT
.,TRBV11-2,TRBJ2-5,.,CASSFMSRGIQYF,TGTGCCAGCAGCTTTATGAGCCGGGGAATCCAGTACTTC
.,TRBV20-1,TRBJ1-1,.,CSASLRQMNTEAFF,TGCAGTGCTAGTCTAAGACAGATGAACACTGAAGCTTTCTTT
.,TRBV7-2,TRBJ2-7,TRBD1,CASSPGQGDFEQYF,TGTGCCAGCAGCCCAGGACAGGGAGACTTCGAGCAGTACTTC
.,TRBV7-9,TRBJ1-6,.,CASSTRGYNSPLHF,TGTGCCAGCAGCACCAGGGGCTATAATTCACCCCTCCACTTT
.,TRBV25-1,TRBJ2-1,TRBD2,CASSSYGLAAFNEQFF,TGTGCCAGCAGTTCGTACGGACTAGCGGCGTTTAATGAGCAGTTCTTC
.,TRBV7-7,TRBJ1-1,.,CASSLDRDTEAFF,TGTGCTAGCAGCCTCGACCGGGACACTGAAGCTTTCTTT
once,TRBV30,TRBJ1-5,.,CAWSRTNNQPQHF,TGTGCCTGGAGTCGGACTAATAATCAGCCCCAGCATTTT
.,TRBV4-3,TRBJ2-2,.,CASSQDLEGPSSGGMGELFF,TGCGCCAGCAGCCAAGACTTGGAGGGACCGAGTTCCGGCGGGATGGGGGAGCTGTTTTTT
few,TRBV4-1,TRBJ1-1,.,CASSPRQNTEAFF,TGCGCCAGCAGCCCCCGACAGAACACTGAAGCTTTCTTT
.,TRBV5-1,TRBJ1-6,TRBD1,CASSFDRAESPLHF,TGCGCCAGCAGCTTCGACAGGGCCGAGTCACCCCTCCACTTT
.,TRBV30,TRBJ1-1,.,CAWSAIYREGYTEAFF,TGTGCCTGGAGTGCTATCTACAGGGAGGGGTACACTGAAGCTTTCTTT
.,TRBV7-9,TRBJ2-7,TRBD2,CASSWMGRGGEQYF,TGTGCCAGCAGCTGGATGGGGAGGGGCGGCGAGCAGTACTTC
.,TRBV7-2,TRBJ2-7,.,CASSRGSPEQYF,TGTGCCAGCAGCCGAGGGAGTCCCGAGCAGTACTTC
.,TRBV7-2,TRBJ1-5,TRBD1,CASSLGTGRNQPQHF,TGTGCCAGCAGCTTGGGGACAGGAAGAAATCAGCCCCAGCATTTT
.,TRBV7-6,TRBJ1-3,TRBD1,CASSEGTGEYSGNTIYF,TGTGCCAGCAGCGAAGGGACAGGGGAGTACTCTGGAAACACCATATATTTT
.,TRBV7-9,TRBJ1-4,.,CASSLSTATNEKLFF,TGTGCCAGCAGCTTATCTACGGCAACTAATGAAAAACTGTTTTTT